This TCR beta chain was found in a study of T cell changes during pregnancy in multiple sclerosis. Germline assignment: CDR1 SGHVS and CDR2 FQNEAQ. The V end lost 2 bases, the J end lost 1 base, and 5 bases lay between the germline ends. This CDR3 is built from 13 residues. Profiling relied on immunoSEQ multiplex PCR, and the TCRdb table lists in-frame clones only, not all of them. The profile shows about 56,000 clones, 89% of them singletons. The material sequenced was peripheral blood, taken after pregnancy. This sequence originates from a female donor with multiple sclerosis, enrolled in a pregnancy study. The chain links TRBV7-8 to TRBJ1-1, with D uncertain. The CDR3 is CASSLFKNTEAFF. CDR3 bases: TGTGCCAGCAGCTTATTCAAGAACACTGAAGCTTTCTTT.